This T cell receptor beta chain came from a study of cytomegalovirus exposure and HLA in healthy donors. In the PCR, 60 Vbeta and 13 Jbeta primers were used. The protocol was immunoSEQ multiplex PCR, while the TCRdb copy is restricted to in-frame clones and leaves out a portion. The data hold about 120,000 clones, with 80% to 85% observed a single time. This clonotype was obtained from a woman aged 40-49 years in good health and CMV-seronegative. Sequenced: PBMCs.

DNA for the CDR3: TGCGCCAGCAGCCAAGATGAGGGACTTTCAGCGGGAGCCTACGAGCAGTACTTC. This sequence encodes CASSQDEGLSAGAYEQYF. V and J are TRBV4-1 and TRBJ2-7; 8 bases are shared with TRBD2. J gave up 2 bases and V 0 bases, and 12 bases lay outside the gene matches. The germline V gene has CDR1 MGHRA and CDR2 YSYEKL. This CDR3 has 18 amino acids.